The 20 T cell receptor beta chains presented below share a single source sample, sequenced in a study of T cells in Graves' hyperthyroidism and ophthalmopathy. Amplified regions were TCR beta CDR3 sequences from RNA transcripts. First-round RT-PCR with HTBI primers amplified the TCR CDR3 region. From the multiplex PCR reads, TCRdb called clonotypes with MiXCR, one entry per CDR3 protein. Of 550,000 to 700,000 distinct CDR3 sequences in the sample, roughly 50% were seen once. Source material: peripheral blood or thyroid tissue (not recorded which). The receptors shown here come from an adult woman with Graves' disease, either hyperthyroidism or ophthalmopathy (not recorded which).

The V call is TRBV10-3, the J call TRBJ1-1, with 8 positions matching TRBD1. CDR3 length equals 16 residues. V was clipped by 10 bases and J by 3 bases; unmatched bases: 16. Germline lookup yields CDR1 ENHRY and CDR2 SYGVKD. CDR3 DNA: TGTGCCACCACCCCCGGGACAGGTTCCTCGTACACTGAAGCTTTCTTT. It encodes CATTPGTGSSYTEAFF.

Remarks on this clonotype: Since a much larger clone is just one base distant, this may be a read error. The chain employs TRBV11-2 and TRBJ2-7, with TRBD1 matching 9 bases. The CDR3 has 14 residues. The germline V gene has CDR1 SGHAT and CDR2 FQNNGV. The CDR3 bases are TGTGCCAGCAGCTCATCGGACAGGGGCTACGGGCAGTACTTC. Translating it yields CASSSSDRGYGQYF.

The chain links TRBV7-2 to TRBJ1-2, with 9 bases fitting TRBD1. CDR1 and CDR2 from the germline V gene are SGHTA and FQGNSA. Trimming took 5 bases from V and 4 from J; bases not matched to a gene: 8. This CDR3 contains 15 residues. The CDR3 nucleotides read TGTGCCAGCAGCGGGGAGGGACAGGGCAGCTATGGCTACACCTTC. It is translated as CASSGEGQGSYGYTF.

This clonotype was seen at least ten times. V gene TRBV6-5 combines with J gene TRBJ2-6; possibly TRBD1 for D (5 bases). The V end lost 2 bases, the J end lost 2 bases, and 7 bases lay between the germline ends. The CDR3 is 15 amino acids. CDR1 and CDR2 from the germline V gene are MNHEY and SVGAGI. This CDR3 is CASSYGATGANVLTF. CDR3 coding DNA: TGTGCCAGCAGTTACGGGGCCACTGGGGCCAACGTCCTGACTTTC.

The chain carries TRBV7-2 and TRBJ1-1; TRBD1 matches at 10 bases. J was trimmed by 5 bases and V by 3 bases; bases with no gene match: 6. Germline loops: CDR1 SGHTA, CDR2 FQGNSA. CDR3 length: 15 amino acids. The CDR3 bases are TGTGCCAGCAGCTTGCCCCGGACAGGGGGGACTGAAGCTTTCTTT. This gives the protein CASSLPRTGGTEAFF.

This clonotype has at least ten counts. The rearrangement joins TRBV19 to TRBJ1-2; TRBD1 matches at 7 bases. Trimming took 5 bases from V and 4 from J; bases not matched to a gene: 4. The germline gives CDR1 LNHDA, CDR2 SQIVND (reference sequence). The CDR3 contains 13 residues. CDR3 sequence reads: CASSQGTAYGYTF. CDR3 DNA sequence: TGTGCCAGTAGTCAAGGGACAGCCTATGGCTACACCTTC.

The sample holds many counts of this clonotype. As DNA, the CDR3 is TGTGCCAGCAGCTTTTCGGACAGCAATCAGCCCCAGCATTTT. This encodes CASSFSDSNQPQHF. The chain joins TRBV7-2 to TRBJ1-5; D is uncertain. Germline loops: CDR1 SGHTA, CDR2 FQGNSA. The CDR3 has 14 amino acids. V was cut by 3 bases and J by 1 base, with 7 bases left in between.

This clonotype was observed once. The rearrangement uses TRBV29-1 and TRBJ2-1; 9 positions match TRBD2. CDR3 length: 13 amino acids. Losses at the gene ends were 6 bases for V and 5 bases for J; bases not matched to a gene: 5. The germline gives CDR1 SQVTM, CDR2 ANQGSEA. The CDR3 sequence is CSVFSGRDNEQFF. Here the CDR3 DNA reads TGCAGCGTCTTTAGCGGGAGAGACAATGAGCAGTTCTTC.

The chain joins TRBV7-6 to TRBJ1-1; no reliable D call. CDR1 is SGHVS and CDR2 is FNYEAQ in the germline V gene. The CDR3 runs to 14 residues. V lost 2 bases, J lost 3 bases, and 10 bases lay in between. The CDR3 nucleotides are TGTGCCAGCAGCTTAAAGCGGGCGGACACTGAAGCTTTCTTT. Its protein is CASSLKRADTEAFF. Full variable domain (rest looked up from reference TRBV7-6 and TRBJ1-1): GAGVSQSPRYKVTKRGQDVALRCDPISGHVSLYWYRQALGQGPEFLTYFNYEAQQDKSGLPNDRFSAERPEGSISTLTIQRTEQRDSAMYRCASSLKRADTEAFFGQGTRLTVV.

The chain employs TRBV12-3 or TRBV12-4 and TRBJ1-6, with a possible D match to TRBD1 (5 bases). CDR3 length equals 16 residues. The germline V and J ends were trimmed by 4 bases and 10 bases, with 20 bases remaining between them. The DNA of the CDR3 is TGTGCCAGCAGTTCTCGGCAGGGTGGACCGAGATCACCCCTCCACTTT. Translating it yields CASSSRQGGPRSPLHF.

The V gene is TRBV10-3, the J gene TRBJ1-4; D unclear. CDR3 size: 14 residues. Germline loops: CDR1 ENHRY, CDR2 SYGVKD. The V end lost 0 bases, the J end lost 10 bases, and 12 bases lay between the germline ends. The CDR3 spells CAISESTGEGKLFF. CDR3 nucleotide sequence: TGTGCCATCAGTGAGTCGACTGGGGAGGGAAAACTGTTTTTT.

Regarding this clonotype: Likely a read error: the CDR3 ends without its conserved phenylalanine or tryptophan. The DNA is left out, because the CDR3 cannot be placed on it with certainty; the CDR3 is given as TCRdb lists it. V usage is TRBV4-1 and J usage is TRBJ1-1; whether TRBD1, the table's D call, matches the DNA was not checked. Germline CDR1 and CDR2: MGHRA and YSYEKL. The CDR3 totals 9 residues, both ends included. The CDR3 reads CASSQEQDR.

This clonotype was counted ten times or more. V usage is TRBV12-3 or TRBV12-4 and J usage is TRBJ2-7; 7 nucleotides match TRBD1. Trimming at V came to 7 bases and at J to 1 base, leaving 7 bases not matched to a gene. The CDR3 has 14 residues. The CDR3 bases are TGTGCCAGCAAAAGGGGGCGCGGGTCCTACGAGCAGTACTTC. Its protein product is CASKRGRGSYEQYF.

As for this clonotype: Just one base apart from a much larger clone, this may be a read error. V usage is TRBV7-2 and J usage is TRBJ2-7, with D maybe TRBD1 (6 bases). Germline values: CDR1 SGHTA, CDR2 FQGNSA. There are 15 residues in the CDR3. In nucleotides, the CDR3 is TGCGCCAGCAGCCACCACGGGACATCGTCTCACGAGCAGTACTTC. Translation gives CASSHHGTSSHEQYF.

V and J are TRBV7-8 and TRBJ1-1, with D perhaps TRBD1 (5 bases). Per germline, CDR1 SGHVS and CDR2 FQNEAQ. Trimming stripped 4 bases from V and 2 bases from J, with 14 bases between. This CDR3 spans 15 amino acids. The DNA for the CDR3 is TGTGCCAGCAGCTCGACGGGGCTTGGAAACACTGAAGCTTTCTTT. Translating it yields CASSSTGLGNTEAFF. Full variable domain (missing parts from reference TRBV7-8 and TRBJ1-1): GAGVSQSPRYKVAKRGQDVALRCDPISGHVSLFWYQQALGQGPEFLTYFQNEAQLDKSGLPSDRFFAERPEGSVSTLKIQRTQQEDSAVYLCASSSTGLGNTEAFFGQGTRLTVV.

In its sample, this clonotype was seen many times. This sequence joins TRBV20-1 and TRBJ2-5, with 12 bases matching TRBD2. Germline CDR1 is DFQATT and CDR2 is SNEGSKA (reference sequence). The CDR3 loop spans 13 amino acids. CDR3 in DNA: TGCAGCAACCGCCTAGCGGGAGGGGAGACCCAGTACTTC. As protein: CSNRLAGGETQYF.

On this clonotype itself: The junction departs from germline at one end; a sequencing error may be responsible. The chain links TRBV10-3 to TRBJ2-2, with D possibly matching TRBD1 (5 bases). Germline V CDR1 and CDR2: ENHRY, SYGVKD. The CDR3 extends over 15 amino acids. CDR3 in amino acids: CAISGYRTNTGELFF. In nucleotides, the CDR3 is TGTGCCATCAGTGGGTACAGGACGAACACAGGGGAGCTGTTTTTT.

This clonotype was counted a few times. CDR3 residues: CASSAGLAGYNEQFF. Here the CDR3 DNA reads TGCGCCAGCAGTGCCGGACTAGCGGGTTACAATGAGCAGTTCTTC. This sequence joins TRBV10-1 and TRBJ2-1; 11 bases line up with TRBD2. The germline V gene has CDR1 WNHNN and CDR2 SYGVQD (reference sequence). This CDR3 contains 15 residues. The V segment lost 4 bases and the J segment 4 bases; nucleotides outside the gene matches: 3.

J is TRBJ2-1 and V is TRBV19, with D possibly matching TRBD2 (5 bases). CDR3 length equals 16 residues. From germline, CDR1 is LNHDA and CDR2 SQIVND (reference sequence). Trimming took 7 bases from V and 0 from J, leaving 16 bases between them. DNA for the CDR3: TGTGCCAGTAACGCCCGGGGAGCATCCTCCTACAATGAGCAGTTCTTC. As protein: CASNARGASSYNEQFF.

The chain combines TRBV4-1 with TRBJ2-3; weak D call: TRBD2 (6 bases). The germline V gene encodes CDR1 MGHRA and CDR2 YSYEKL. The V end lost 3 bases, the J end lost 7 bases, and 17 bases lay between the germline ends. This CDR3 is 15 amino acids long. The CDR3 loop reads CASSQGSGNPHTQYF. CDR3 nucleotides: TGCGCCAGCAGCCAGGGTAGCGGCAACCCGCATACGCAGTATTTT.